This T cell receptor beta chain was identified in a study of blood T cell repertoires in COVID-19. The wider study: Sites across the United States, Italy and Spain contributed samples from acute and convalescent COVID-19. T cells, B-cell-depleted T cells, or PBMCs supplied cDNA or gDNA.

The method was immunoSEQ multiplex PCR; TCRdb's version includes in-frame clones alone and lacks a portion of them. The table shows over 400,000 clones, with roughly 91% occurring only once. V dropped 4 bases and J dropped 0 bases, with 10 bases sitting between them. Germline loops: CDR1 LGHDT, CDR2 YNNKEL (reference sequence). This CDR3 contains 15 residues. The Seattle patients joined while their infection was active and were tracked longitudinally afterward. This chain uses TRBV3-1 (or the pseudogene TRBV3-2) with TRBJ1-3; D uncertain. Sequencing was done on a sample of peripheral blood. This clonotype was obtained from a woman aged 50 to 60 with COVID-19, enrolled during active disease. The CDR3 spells CASSPREGSGNTIYF. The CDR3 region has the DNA TGTGCCAGCAGCCCGCGGGAGGGCTCTGGAAACACCATATATTTT.